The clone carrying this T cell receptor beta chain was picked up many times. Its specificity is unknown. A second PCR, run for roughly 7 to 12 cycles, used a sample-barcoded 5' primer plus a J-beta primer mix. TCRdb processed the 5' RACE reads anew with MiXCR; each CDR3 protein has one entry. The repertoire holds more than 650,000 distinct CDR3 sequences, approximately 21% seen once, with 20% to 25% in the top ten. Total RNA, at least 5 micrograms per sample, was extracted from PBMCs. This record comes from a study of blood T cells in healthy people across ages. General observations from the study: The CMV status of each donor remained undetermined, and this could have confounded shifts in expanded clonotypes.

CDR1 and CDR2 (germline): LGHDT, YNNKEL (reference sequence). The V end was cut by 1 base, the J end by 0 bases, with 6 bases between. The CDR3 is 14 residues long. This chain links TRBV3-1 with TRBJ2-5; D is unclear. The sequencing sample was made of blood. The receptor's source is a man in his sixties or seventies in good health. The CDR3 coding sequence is TGTGCCAGCAGCCAAGCCGGCTACCAAGAGACCCAGTACTTC. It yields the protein CASSQAGYQETQYF.